This note documents a single TCR beta chain sequence. This record comes from a study of control samples from healthy donors and cancer patients. Germline V lookup: CDR1 SGHNT, CDR2 YYREEE (reference sequence). The ends were cut back, 6 bases at V and 4 bases at J, with 11 bases in the middle. This CDR3 comprises 13 residues. Sequencing used immunoSEQ multiplex PCR; TCRdb keeps in-frame clones, though not all of them. Of 70,000 or so clones listed, about 87% are singletons. The chain links TRBV5-4 to TRBJ1-3; D is unresolved. The sample was blood. This sequence was found in a man between 45 and 60 years old in good health. This CDR3 reads CASTSKGGNTIYF. As DNA, the CDR3 is TGTGCCAGCACTTCAAAGGGAGGAAACACCATATATTTT.